This TCR beta chain was found in a study of Ad26.COV2.S vaccination and SARS-CoV-2 variants. Looking at the study overall: Doses of Ad26.COV2.S were injected into muscle once or twice, 56 days apart.

Treatment given: about 20 received Ad26.COV2.S at low or high dose, single or two shots; roughly five received placebo; per-sample allocation not given. After the first vaccine or placebo injection, samples were drawn on day 63. On this clone: Its specificity is unknown.

Here immunoSEQ multiplex PCR was the method, and the copy in TCRdb shows in-frame clones only, minus some. This table has fewer than 400,000 clones, 85% appearing once. The V gene end was trimmed by 2 bases and the J gene end by 1 base; junction bases not matched to a gene: 5. The CDR3 consists of 16 residues. Germline V gene lookup returns CDR1 MGHRA and CDR2 YSYEKL. Findings and limits, study-wide: People who got the vaccine or the placebo had similar non-spike TCR breadth. Reportedly, after vaccination the spike-specific CD8+ and CD4+ T cell responses displayed substantial breadth.

The genes are TRBV4-1 and TRBJ2-7; 10 nucleotides match TRBD2. This TCR was recovered from a person aged 18 to 59 who received the Ad26.COV2.S COVID-19 vaccine or a placebo. The material sequenced was peripheral blood, taken in a trial of Ad26.COV2.S vaccine versus placebo. The CDR3, as DNA: TGCGCCAGCAGCCAACCCGAGCGGGGGGGATCCTACGAGCAGTACTTC. Protein: CASSQPERGGSYEQYF.